This T cell receptor (beta chain) was documented in a study of cytomegalovirus exposure and HLA in healthy donors (TCRdb year 2017). Regarding the research as a whole: An earlier analysis of 587 of the donors reported about 250 Gb of sequence data and 117 million unique TCR beta sequences from 190 million or so T cells. An early release covering more than 500 HLA-typed donors comprised approximately 290 gigabases of sequencing data and tens of millions of unique TCR sequences. Of the roughly 410 genotyped donors, 81% were placed in the genetic ancestry cluster associated with self-reported Caucasian donors. The study aimed to test whether signatures of past pathogen exposure could be identified by cataloging public T cell receptors. The T cell repertoires of 666 subjects were profiled by immunosequencing and related to cytomegalovirus serostatus. In addition to the first cohort of 666 subjects, a separate validation cohort of 130 or so different subjects was used. High-throughput TCR immunosequencing, statistical association of individual TCRs with disease status, and machine learning were combined to predict cytomegalovirus infection status. A later analysis re-analyzed previously published TCR beta repertoires from several hundred donors and added high-resolution HLA genotyping to study TCR occurrence patterns. In the later analysis, no new phenotypic data were used to find candidate immune exposures; instead, reliance was placed on TCR beta sequences and their occurrence across donors. An earlier analysis of around 540 of the donors applied high-throughput TCR beta sequencing to assess whether each TCR beta V gene segment acted as functional or pseudogenic. Donor age, sex, ethnicity and CMV serostatus were compiled together with the repertoire data. A later genetic analysis used genome-wide SNP genotypes for about 60% of the roughly 700 donors, treating that subset as a discovery cohort. Every repertoire in the discovery cohort had been generated on one and the same sequencing platform. Both class I and class II loci were covered by HLA typing, at four-digit resolution. The number of typed donors differed by locus: 629-630 for A, B, C, DRB1 and DQB1; approximately 530 for DQA1; fewer than 610 for DPA1; and 450 to 480 for DPB1. Five DR-DQ haplotypes were treated as single units for association and clustering because of strong linkage in the cohort. Among some 400 genotyped donors of the cohort, an average of around 250,000 unique TCR beta nucleotide sequences was sequenced per donor, of which 15% to 20% were non-productive. Here is what the overall study found, with its caveats: V-gene and J-gene trimming of TCR beta chains was associated with a missense DCLRE1C variant in a later genetic analysis, and the association was replicated in an independent cohort. Most TCR sequences were seen in very few donors, while some public TCRs were found in many individuals. Because counts were too low, some 16 rarely observed V segments, including chromosome 9 orphons, were excluded from the earlier analysis of several hundred of the donors. In an earlier analysis of around 500 of the donors, most TCR beta V segments appeared in productive rearrangements about 87% or about 30% of the time, broadly matching IMGT annotations. At a false discovery rate of 0.05, a later analysis linked 16,000 or so TCR beta sequences to specific HLA alleles. It was suggested by the authors that the approach could potentially be generalized to other disease states and immunological phenotypes. A few of the identified cytomegalovirus-associated TCR beta chains were confirmed in vitro to be specific for cytomegalovirus antigens. A total of roughly 160 TCR beta chains were listed by the study as associated with cytomegalovirus. Correlated functional status among segregating V segments might reflect linkage disequilibrium, but an unknown experimental factor could not be ruled out. Because HLA typing was missing for some donors at each locus, association tests included only the typed subset. The classifier was reported to diagnose cytomegalovirus status with high specificity and sensitivity in both the original and validation cohorts. For the cohort, immune exposure information was limited to CMV serostatus. In a later analysis, the rate of TCR association differed among HLA loci, with DRB1 alleles having the most associated TCRs and HLA-C alleles having the fewest. The 87-base-pair reads could not distinguish some IMGT-functional V segments, including TRBV6-2 and TRBV6-3, so those segments were excluded. A later analysis reported that several top co-occurrence clusters appeared linked to parvovirus B19, influenza, CMV and Epstein-Barr virus. Compared with the roughly 710-donor mean, donors in an Asian-associated ancestry cluster had fewer N-insertions in productive TCRs, according to a later genetic analysis. A further reported finding was that TCR beta sequences accurately predicted the HLA-A and HLA-B alleles for most subjects in the first cohort. When HLA alleles, especially DR and DQ, strongly co-occurred, TCR associations were difficult to assign to individual alleles. Compared with equally common non-associated chains, HLA-associated TCR beta chains in a later analysis were more clonally expanded and had lower generation probabilities. The presence/absence analyses assumed that sequencing depth was roughly uniform across donors, and that assumption may not be true. In a later analysis, most CMV-associated TCR beta chains were found to appear HLA-restricted, with HLA associations seemingly driven largely by CMV exposure. A cluster of highly shared sequence variants was judged likely to be a technical artifact of the sequencing pipeline. Only TCR beta chains were sequenced in this cohort, and the absence of alpha or paired-chain data limited detectable features.

Receptor libraries were prepared by the immunoSEQ multiplex PCR assay. For the multiplex PCR, a mixture combining 60 forward primers for TCR Vbeta segments and 13 reverse primers for TCR Jbeta segments was used. Amplification of the CDR3 region of rearranged TCR beta genes was performed with a multiplex PCR assay on genomic DNA. The amplified TCR beta libraries were sequenced on the Illumina HiSeq System as 87-base-pair reads. Processing in the source paper ran as follows. Across the 500 to 850 repertoires, a later analysis counted 75 million to 90 million unique TCR beta chains, around 11 million of which were shared by at least two donors. Raw reads were error-corrected and collapsed into unique sequences with a nearest-neighbor algorithm that merged closely related sequences to remove PCR and sequencing errors. CDR3 sequences were aligned to IMGT reference sequences to assign V, D and J gene segments. For a sequence to be retained, a match of at least six nucleotides to both a V gene segment and a J gene segment was required. Rearrangements were classified as productive when the CDR3 lacked stop codons and remained in frame with V and J, and all other rearrangements were classified as non-productive. Following IMGT convention, CDR3 was defined as the stretch from the second conserved V-encoded cysteine up to the conserved J-encoded phenylalanine. Sequences without an unambiguous match to a single V gene segment were excluded from the earlier analysis of 450 to 650 of the donors. In an earlier analysis of some 590 of the donors, a V segment was called functional when productive rearrangements were above 56.7%, and segregating when the standard deviation between donors exceeded 5%. A statistical classification framework was developed to diagnose cytomegalovirus status using the catalog of TCR beta chain sequences. V and J gene assignment, in a later analysis, came from comparing TCR nucleotide sequences with IMGT/GENE-DB human TR gene sequences. A later analysis assigned CDR3 sequences and most-parsimonious VDJ recombination scenarios with the TCRdist pipeline. In a later analysis, every TCR beta chain was defined by the combination of its CDR3 amino acid sequence and its V-gene family, and reads without a unique V-gene family were dropped. A later analysis removed 500 to 650 highly shared, low-generation-probability nucleotide sequences to deal with suspected cross-contamination and a sequencing artifact. In a later analysis, a clonal expansion index was calculated for each public chain from normalized within-repertoire ranks of inferred template counts. In a later analysis, generation probabilities were computed using a VDJ recombination model fitted to out-of-frame rearrangements, and the results were checked against IGoR. In a later analysis, TCR-TCR, TCR-HLA and TCR-CMV co-occurrence was scored with hypergeometric tests, and a repertoire-size bias correction was applied to TCR pairs. In a later analysis, false discovery rates were estimated by permuting HLA or CMV assignments 20 times. In a later analysis, co-occurring TCRs were grouped using DBSCAN, and TCRdist sequence similarity was added for clustering within HLA-allele-positive subsets. For co-occurrence clustering, repertoires with fewer than 30,000 or more than 120,000 public chains were excluded, along with 4 to 6 repertoires with anomalous nucleotide sharing. TCRdb took this table from immuneACCESS and kept in-frame rearrangements with V and J called. Such tables lack part of the clones; where checked against another copy, unresolved V genes explain under half of the gap, and the rest is unexplained. V, J and clone size are taken as reported in that table, and D and trimming were inferred from the DNA itself. This sample comprises about 150,000 clones, around 75% of them detected only once. Around 1.9% of the sample comes from the top ten.

This clone was observed once. Which antigen it targets is not known. No per-base quality is available; no much larger clone lies one base away. V is trimmed back by 4 bases and J by 5 bases, and the junction contains 12 bases that no gene match accounts for. Measured from the cysteine to the phenylalanine, the CDR3 is 17 residues long. Only CDR3 DNA is held: 51 bases, read in frame from base 1. Looking up the germline V gene yields CDR1 SGHRS and CDR2 YFSETQ. The cohort comprised more than 550 healthy bone marrow donors. At the time of sampling, all cohort members were nominally healthy, though unrecorded immune exposures were likely present. The donor tested CMV seronegative, placing the donor among the 350 to 400 seronegative members of the cohort. A peripheral blood sample was provided by each donor, and peripheral blood mononuclear cells were used for TCR beta sequencing. The Qiagen DNeasy Blood Extraction Kit was used to extract genomic DNA from the blood cell samples.

This TCR was sampled from a woman between 40 and 55 years old in good health and CMV-seronegative. Material: PBMCs. The rearrangement joined TRBV5-1 to TRBJ2-2; 9 bases in the middle match TRBD1. The CDR3 has the sequence CASSLLPGQGMTGELFF. The DNA reads TGCGCCAGCAGCCTCCTACCGGGACAGGGAATGACCGGGGAGCTGTTTTTT.